This passage covers 24 T cell receptor beta chains from one sample sequenced in a study of control samples from healthy donors and cancer patients. The protocol was immunoSEQ multiplex PCR, while the TCRdb copy is restricted to in-frame clones and leaves out a portion. The sample gives 100,000 to 150,000 clones, 80% to 95% of which show up once; around 2.1% is in the top ten. Sample: blood. These receptors came from a woman between 50 and 59 years old in good health.

The rearrangement joins TRBV6-5 to TRBJ1-5; D gene unclear. Trimming removed 8 bases from V and 0 bases from J, with 14 bases in between. The CDR3 totals 15 residues. Germline CDR1 MNHEY, CDR2 SVGAGI. The CDR3, as DNA: TGTGCCAGCCAACGAACACAGTATAGCAATCAGCCCCAGCATTTT. This encodes CASQRTQYSNQPQHF.

The chain has TRBV7-9 and TRBJ1-1; tentatively, D is TRBD1 (5 bases). The length of the CDR3 is 14 residues. The germline V gene encodes CDR1 SEHNR and CDR2 FQNEAQ (reference sequence). The V and J ends lost 7 bases and 1 base respectively, with 13 bases between them. CDR3 in DNA: TGTGCCAGCATCCTCGGGGACCCGAACACTGAAGCTTTCTTT. It encodes CASILGDPNTEAFF.

V gene TRBV4-2 combines with J gene TRBJ1-5; D is undetermined. Germline CDR1 is LGHNA and CDR2 is YNFKEQ. The CDR3 totals 15 residues. The V end lost 4 bases, the J end lost 6 bases, and 16 bases lay between the germline ends. The CDR3 sequence: CASSPTRQDGQPQHF. The CDR3 region has the DNA TGTGCCAGCAGCCCCACGAGGCAGGACGGTCAGCCCCAGCATTTT.

This clone was counted only a few times. The rearrangement joins TRBV5-1 to TRBJ1-2; 9 nucleotides line up with TRBD1. The V and J ends lost 0 bases and 6 bases, in that order; junction bases with no gene match: 18. Germline assignment: CDR1 SGHRS and CDR2 YFSETQ. This CDR3 has 19 amino acids. The CDR3 bases are TGCGCCAGCAGCTTGGCCTTGTGGACAGGGGACGGTAGGTCGGATGGCTACACCTTC. Residues: CASSLALWTGDGRSDGYTF.

The chain links TRBV5-1 to TRBJ2-5; 13 nucleotides match TRBD2. CDR1 is SGHRS, CDR2 YFSETQ, per germline. This CDR3 comprises 15 residues. V was pared by 7 bases and J by 1 base, with 4 bases of the junction left unmatched. DNA for the CDR3: TGCGCCAGCGGGACTAGCGGGGACCCCCAAGAGACCCAGTACTTC. Translation: CASGTSGDPQETQYF.

The CDR3 sequence is CASSPRTARVDSSSDEQFF. In DNA, the CDR3 is TGTGCCAGCTCACCAAGGACAGCCCGGGTGGACTCATCTTCGGATGAGCAGTTCTTC. This chain links TRBV18 with TRBJ2-1; D is perhaps TRBD1 (6 bases). Trimming removed 2 bases at V and 8 bases at J, with 28 bases between. The length of the CDR3 is 19 residues. Germline-derived CDR1 and CDR2 are KGHSH and LQKENI.

The chain joins TRBV21-1 to TRBJ1-2. TRBV21-1 is reported as a pseudogene. CDR3 length: 13 amino acids. The CDR3 loop is CASSASGTDGYTF. CDR3 sequence (DNA): TGTGCCAGCAGCGCATCAGGGACGGATGGCTACACCTTC.

Only one count was recorded for this clone. The chain combines TRBV3-1 (or the pseudogene TRBV3-2) with TRBJ1-4; D unclear. Germline values: CDR1 LGHDT, CDR2 YNNKEL (reference sequence). Trimming removed 4 bases at V and 2 bases at J, with 14 bases between. CDR3 length: 16 residues. The CDR3 spells CASSLGRVGTNEKLFF. CDR3 coding DNA: TGTGCCAGCAGCCTCGGGAGGGTGGGGACTAATGAAAAACTGTTTTTT.

This chain uses TRBV27 with TRBJ2-3; a possible D gene is TRBD2 (5 bases). The CDR3 is 16 amino acids. CDR1 is MNHEY and CDR2 is SMNVEV in the germline V gene (reference sequence). The V end lost 0 bases, the J end lost 3 bases, and 13 bases lay between the germline ends. The CDR3 DNA reads TGTGCCAGCAGTTTATCTGGGATTCGCGGGACAGATACGCAGTATTTT. Protein sequence: CASSLSGIRGTDTQYF.

The chain is built from TRBV28 and TRBJ1-6; 9 positions agree with TRBD1. V shed 5 bases and J 5 bases; nucleotides not matched to a gene: 4. The CDR3 consists of 15 residues. The germline V gene encodes CDR1 MDHEN and CDR2 SYDVKM. The CDR3 DNA is TGTGCCAGCAGTCCCTGGACAGGGGATAATTCACCCCTCCACTTT. Its protein product is CASSPWTGDNSPLHF.

This chain links TRBV5-1 with TRBJ2-5; 7 positions match TRBD1. From germline, CDR1 is SGHRS and CDR2 YFSETQ. J lost 2 bases, V lost 4 bases, and 5 bases had no gene match. This CDR3 region has 14 residues. CDR3 residues: CASSEVDRQETQYF. CDR3 in DNA: TGCGCCAGCAGCGAAGTGGACAGGCAAGAGACCCAGTACTTC. The full variable domain, completed using reference TRBV5-1 and TRBJ2-5, is KAGVTQTPRYLIKTRGQQVTLSCSPISGHRSVSWYQQTPGQGLQFLFEYFSETQRNKGNFPGRFSGRQFSNSRSEMNVSTLELGDSALYLCASSEVDRQETQYFGPGTRLLVL.

This rearrangement joins TRBV30 to TRBJ1-3; D not certain. The CDR3 consists of 10 residues. Trimming stripped 1 base from V and 5 bases from J, with 0 bases between. CDR1 is GTSNPN, CDR2 SVGIG, per germline (reference sequence). CDR3 loop: CAWSGNTIYF. Here the CDR3 DNA reads TGTGCCTGGAGTGGAAACACCATATATTTT.

V and J are TRBV19 and TRBJ1-1; 10 bases fit TRBD1. The germline V gene has CDR1 LNHDA and CDR2 SQIVND (reference sequence). The CDR3 length is 13 residues. V dropped 10 bases and J dropped 5; count of bases not matched to a gene: 7. This chain's CDR3 is CATDRGLRTEAFF. CDR3 DNA: TGTGCCACCGACAGGGGGCTTCGAACTGAAGCTTTCTTT.

The V and J genes are TRBV18 and TRBJ1-5; tentatively, D is TRBD1 (6 bases). Germline loops: CDR1 KGHSH, CDR2 LQKENI. There are 16 residues in the CDR3. With 3 bases removed from V and 2 bases from J, the gap between germline ends came to 14 bases. CDR3 residues: CASSPTRGQGNQPQHF. For the CDR3, the DNA is TGTGCCAGCTCACCCACCCGGGGGCAGGGCAATCAGCCCCAGCATTTT. Full variable domain (rest looked up from reference TRBV18 and TRBJ1-5): NAGVMQNPRHLVRRRGQEARLRCSPMKGHSHVYWYRQLPEEGLKFMVYLQKENIIDESGMPKERFSAEFPKEGPSILRIQQVVRGDSAAYFCASSPTRGQGNQPQHFGDGTRLSIL.

The chain is built from TRBV9 and TRBJ2-5; 10 bases map to TRBD1. This CDR3 spans 14 amino acids. V shed 5 bases and J 4 bases; nucleotides not matched to a gene: 5. Germline V gene lookup returns CDR1 SGDLS and CDR2 YYNGEE. CDR3 residues: CASSRDRGRETQYF. The CDR3 DNA is TGTGCCAGCAGTCGAGACAGGGGGCGAGAGACCCAGTACTTC.

The V call is TRBV9, the J call TRBJ2-3; 9 positions agree with TRBD2. CDR3 size: 16 residues. V lost 3 bases, J lost 5 bases, and 10 bases stayed unmatched. The germline V gene encodes CDR1 SGDLS and CDR2 YYNGEE. The CDR3 loop is CASSAGLGLAKDTQYF. CDR3 in DNA: TGTGCCAGCAGCGCGGGCTTGGGACTAGCAAAAGATACGCAGTATTTT.

This chain joins TRBV30 and TRBJ1-2; D perhaps matches TRBD1 (5 bases). V lost 0 bases and J lost 11, with 13 bases in between. The germline CDR1 and CDR2 sequences are GTSNPN and SVGIG (reference sequence). The CDR3 totals 12 residues. The DNA of the CDR3 is TGTGCCTGGAGTGTACAATCAGGACAATACACCTTC. This translates into CAWSVQSGQYTF.

The V and J genes are TRBV11-2 and TRBJ2-3, with 8 bases aligning to TRBD2. Germline values: CDR1 SGHAT, CDR2 FQNNGV. V shed 5 bases, J shed 6 bases, and the junction held 7 bases outside the gene matches. The CDR3 extends over 14 amino acids. CDR3 sequence reads: CASSPGTSLDTQYF. The CDR3 DNA follows: TGTGCCAGCAGCCCGGGGACTAGTTTGGATACGCAGTATTTT. Full variable domain (remainder filled in from reference TRBV11-2 and TRBJ2-3): EAGVAQSPRYKIIEKRQSVAFWCNPISGHATLYWYQQILGQGPKLLIQFQNNGVVDDSQLPKDRFSAERLKGVDSTLKIQPAKLEDSAVYLCASSPGTSLDTQYFGPGTRLTVL.

This chain joins TRBV21-1 and TRBJ2-7; the listed D gene, TRBD1, was not tested against the DNA. TRBV21-1 is recorded as a pseudogene. This CDR3 is built from 16 residues. CDR3 DNA: TGTGCCAGCCGAATCCACCGGGACATCCTCTCCTACGAGCAGTACTTC. Amino acid sequence: CASRIHRDILSYEQYF.

V usage is TRBV30 and J usage is TRBJ1-1; D possibly corresponds to TRBD1 (5 bases). CDR1 and CDR2 (germline): GTSNPN, SVGIG (reference sequence). V was shortened by 2 bases and J by 6 bases, with 10 bases between the two germline ends. This CDR3 spans 12 amino acids. CDR3 DNA sequence: TGTGCCTGGAGTAAAGGACACTCTGAAGCTTTCTTT. It yields the protein CAWSKGHSEAFF. Full variable domain (remainder filled in from reference TRBV30 and TRBJ1-1): SQTIHQWPATLVQPVGSPLSLECTVEGTSNPNLYWYRQAAGRGLQLLFYSVGIGQISSEVPQNLSASRPQDRQFILSSKKLLLSDSGFYLCAWSKGHSEAFFGQGTRLTVV.

The sample holds one count of this clone. This specimen includes other DNA sequences encoding the same CDR3. The J gene is TRBJ1-2, the V gene TRBV27; D perhaps matches TRBD1 (5 bases). Trimming removed 6 bases from V and 5 bases from J, with 16 bases in between. Per the germline V gene, CDR1 is MNHEY and CDR2 is SMNVEV (reference sequence). The CDR3 has 14 amino acids. CDR3 protein: CASSSGQGAYGYTF. The DNA for the CDR3 is TGTGCCAGCAGCTCGGGGCAGGGTGCGTATGGCTACACCTTC.

In its sample, this clone was seen once. The rearrangement uses TRBV10-3 and TRBJ1-3, with D hard to call. Germline V CDR1 and CDR2: ENHRY, SYGVKD. V gave up 10 bases and J gave up 0 bases, with 10 bases separating them. This CDR3 region has 13 residues. The CDR3 here is CATDGSSGNTIYF. The CDR3 bases are TGTGCCACCGACGGAAGCTCTGGAAACACCATATATTTT.

The chain joins TRBV6-2 or TRBV6-3 to TRBJ2-7; D ambiguous. Germline values: CDR1 MNHEY, CDR2 SVGEGT. V shed 3 bases and J shed 0 bases, with 9 bases lying between them. CDR3 size: 14 residues. The CDR3 reads CASSYMKGSYEQYF. CDR3 bases: TGTGCCAGCAGTTATATGAAGGGCTCCTACGAGCAGTACTTC.

This chain connects TRBV7-6 to TRBJ2-1; no reliable D call. CDR3 length equals 18 residues. Germline lookup yields CDR1 SGHVS and CDR2 FNYEAQ. V lost 2 bases and J lost 10, with 27 bases in between. This CDR3 reads CASSLNLRVAGPIEEQFF. Written as DNA, the CDR3 is TGTGCCAGCAGCTTAAACCTTCGAGTTGCTGGACCGATAGAGGAGCAGTTCTTC.